What follows are 24 T cell receptor beta chains derived from one specimen sequenced in a study of OX40 agonist ivuxolimab in advanced cancers. Only in-frame clones appear in the TCRdb table, and some are missing; sequencing was by immunoSEQ multiplex PCR. Seen here are roughly 90,000 clones, approximately 91% observed once, and the top ten hold around 0.35%. Sequencing used CD4+ or CD8+ T cells sorted from blood, obtained in a trial of the OX40 agonist ivuxolimab. Source of these receptors: an adult with an advanced solid tumor such as melanoma, head and neck, liver or kidney cancer.

The rearrangement uses TRBV1 and TRBJ2-5. TRBV1 is labeled a pseudogene. This CDR3 comprises 16 residues. The CDR3 region has the DNA TGCACCAGCAGCCAAGAAGGCCCTCTACCGAGAGAGACCCAGTACTTC. Its protein product is CTSSQEGPLPRETQYF.

The chain combines TRBV9 with TRBJ2-3; 13 positions match TRBD2. Germline CDR1 is SGDLS and CDR2 is YYNGEE. CDR3 length: 17 residues. V lost 4 bases and J lost 2; bases outside the gene matches: 7. CDR3 residues: CASSTGTSGIITDTQYF. The DNA of the CDR3 is TGTGCCAGCAGCACCGGGACTAGCGGGATAATCACAGATACGCAGTATTTT.

The chain uses TRBV30 and TRBJ2-6; tentative D call: TRBD1 (6 bases). V lost 8 bases and J lost 1, with 9 bases in between. The CDR3 has 13 amino acids. Germline-derived CDR1 and CDR2 are GTSNPN and SVGIG (reference sequence). In DNA form, the CDR3 reads TGTGCCGGGGGCGGTTCTGGGGCCAACGTCCTGACTTTC. Protein: CAGGGSGANVLTF. Full variable domain (rest looked up from reference TRBV30 and TRBJ2-6): SQTIHQWPATLVQPVGSPLSLECTVEGTSNPNLYWYRQAAGRGLQLLFYSVGIGQISSEVPQNLSASRPQDRQFILSSKKLLLSDSGFYLCAGGGSGANVLTFGAGSRLTVL.

This sequence joins TRBV7-6 and TRBJ2-2, with 11 bases matching TRBD2. With 2 bases clipped from V and 4 bases from J, the junction kept 12 bases outside the gene matches. The CDR3 loop spans 19 amino acids. Per the germline V gene, CDR1 is SGHVS and CDR2 is FNYEAQ. CDR3 amino acids: CASSLSLAGGYMGTGELFF. The CDR3 nucleotides are TGTGCCAGCAGCTTAAGTCTAGCGGGAGGATATATGGGCACCGGGGAGCTGTTTTTT.

V gene TRBV28 combines with J gene TRBJ1-4; 10 nucleotides line up with TRBD1. In germline, CDR1 is MDHEN, CDR2 SYDVKM. The length of the CDR3 is 15 residues. The junction had 6 bases not matched to a gene; V was cut back by 5 bases and J by 6 bases. The DNA of the CDR3 is TGTGCCAGCAGTCGCCCAGGGACAGGGGATGAAAAACTGTTTTTT. Protein product: CASSRPGTGDEKLFF.

The V gene is TRBV11-2, the J gene TRBJ2-1, with 8 bases aligning to TRBD1. Germline V gene sequence: CDR1 SGHAT, CDR2 FQNNGV. Germline trimming cut 1 base from V and 14 bases from J; bases unmatched to any gene: 4. The CDR3 runs to 12 residues. The chain's CDR3 is CASSLGGTGEFF. The DNA for the CDR3 is TGTGCCAGCAGCTTAGGCGGGACAGGAGAGTTCTTC.

This chain connects TRBV5-4 to TRBJ2-7; 7 bases line up with TRBD2. This CDR3 has 13 amino acids. Germline CDR1 SGHNT, CDR2 YYREEE (reference sequence). The trim removed 2 bases at V and 4 bases at J, leaving 3 bases unmatched. CDR3 DNA: TGTGCCAGCAGCTTTGGGACTACTTACGAGCAGTACTTC. Encoded protein: CASSFGTTYEQYF.

V is TRBV7-9 and J is TRBJ2-4, with 7 bases fitting TRBD2. The trim removed 5 bases at V and 6 bases at J, leaving 13 bases unmatched. The CDR3 sequence is 16 residues long. CDR1 is SEHNR, CDR2 FQNEAQ, per germline (reference sequence). CDR3 sequence reads: CASSPTWTSGGNIQYF. In DNA form, the CDR3 reads TGTGCCAGCAGCCCCACATGGACTAGTGGGGGAAACATTCAGTACTTC. Full variable domain (remainder filled in from reference TRBV7-9 and TRBJ2-4): DTGVSQNPRHKITKRGQNVTFRCDPISEHNRLYWYRQTLGQGPEFLTYFQNEAQLEKSRLLSDRFSAERPKGSFSTLEIQRTEQGDSAMYLCASSPTWTSGGNIQYFGAGTRLSVL.

The chain uses TRBV6-5 and TRBJ1-2; 7 bases are shared with TRBD1. Per the germline V gene, CDR1 is MNHEY and CDR2 is SVGAGI. Trimming removed 7 bases from V and 3 bases from J; junction bases left unmatched: 11. The CDR3 has 15 residues. This CDR3 is CASKTTGRPYYGYTF. CDR3 coding DNA: TGTGCCAGCAAGACGACAGGGAGGCCCTACTATGGCTACACCTTC.

The rearrangement links TRBV7-2 to TRBJ2-7; tentatively, D is TRBD1 (5 bases). This CDR3 comprises 17 residues. The ends were cut back, 0 bases at V and 6 bases at J, with 21 bases in the middle. CDR1 and CDR2 (germline): SGHTA, FQGNSA. CDR3 protein: CASSLAWAGPGLSEQYF. The CDR3 DNA reads TGTGCCAGCAGCTTAGCCTGGGCAGGGCCCGGGTTATCCGAGCAGTACTTC.

In this sample, this clone turned up once. The chain links TRBV7-8 to TRBJ2-7, with TRBD2 matching 9 bases. Germline CDR1 reads SGHVS; CDR2 reads FQNEAQ. The CDR3 spans 17 residues. V lost 1 base, J lost 0 bases, and 7 bases stayed unmatched. The CDR3 region has the DNA TGTGCCAGCAGCTTAGGGGGGACTAGCCTACGCTCCTACGAGCAGTACTTC. It is translated as CASSLGGTSLRSYEQYF.

The chain has TRBV6-5 and TRBJ1-2; 8 nucleotides match TRBD1. The CDR3 covers 15 residues. Germline lookup yields CDR1 MNHEY and CDR2 SVGAGI. J gave up 4 bases and V 6 bases, and 10 bases lay outside the gene matches. CDR3 nucleotide sequence: TGTGCCAGCAGACCCGGACAGGGCTCCTTCTATGGCTACACCTTC. This gives the protein CASRPGQGSFYGYTF.

This chain uses TRBV5-1 with TRBJ1-5, with TRBD1 matching over 7 bases. V trimming: 0 bases; J trimming: 6 bases; junction bases outside the gene matches: 6. Germline values: CDR1 SGHRS, CDR2 YFSETQ. The CDR3 runs 15 residues. In DNA, the CDR3 is TGCGCCAGCAGCTTGGGGGACAGTTTAGGTCAGCCCCAGCATTTT. Its translation: CASSLGDSLGQPQHF.

The chain has TRBV5-1 and TRBJ2-7; tentatively, D is TRBD1 (6 bases). The CDR3 runs 16 residues. Germline values: CDR1 SGHRS, CDR2 YFSETQ. V lost 0 bases, J lost 2 bases, and 15 bases lay in between. The CDR3 sequence: CASSLAARRGTYEQYF. CDR3 in DNA: TGCGCCAGCAGCTTGGCCGCCCGCAGGGGAACCTACGAGCAGTACTTC. Variable domain in full (rest from reference TRBV5-1 and TRBJ2-7): KAGVTQTPRYLIKTRGQQVTLSCSPISGHRSVSWYQQTPGQGLQFLFEYFSETQRNKGNFPGRFSGRQFSNSRSEMNVSTLELGDSALYLCASSLAARRGTYEQYFGPGTRLTVT.

The chain uses TRBV5-4 and TRBJ1-2, with D tentatively TRBD1 (5 bases). V was shortened by 0 bases and J by 8 bases, with 11 bases between the two germline ends. This CDR3 is 13 amino acids long. From germline, CDR1 is SGHNT and CDR2 YYREEE (reference sequence). This CDR3 is CASSLVGERGYTF. The CDR3, as DNA: TGTGCCAGCAGCTTGGTAGGGGAACGGGGCTACACCTTC.

The gene calls are TRBV7-3 and TRBJ2-7; 7 positions match TRBD1. CDR3 length: 16 amino acids. CDR1 and CDR2 from the germline V gene are SGHTA and FQGTGA. Trimming cost V 5 bases and J 0 bases; bases outside gene matches: 10. CDR3: CASSAMGQPNSYEQYF. The CDR3 DNA reads TGTGCCAGCAGCGCCATGGGACAGCCCAACTCCTACGAGCAGTACTTC.

The chain carries TRBV2 and TRBJ2-7, with D possibly matching TRBD2 (5 bases). The germline gives CDR1 SNHLY, CDR2 FYNNEI. V lost 2 bases, J lost 7 bases, and 12 bases lay in between. The CDR3 is made up of 13 amino acids. CDR3 bases: TGTGCCAGCAGTGAAATCGAGGGTACGGAGCAGTACTTC. Translated, it gives CASSEIEGTEQYF. The entire variable domain, with the rest obtained from reference TRBV2 and TRBJ2-7, is as follows: EPEVTQTPSHQVTQMGQEVILRCVPISNHLYFYWYRQILGQKVEFLVSFYNNEISEKSEIFDDQFSVERPDGSNFTLKIRSTKLEDSAMYFCASSEIEGTEQYFGPGTRLTVT.

The gene calls are TRBV28 and TRBJ2-3, with 8 bases aligning to TRBD2. Losses at the gene ends were 6 bases for V and 3 bases for J; bases not matched to a gene: 8. The CDR3 totals 15 residues. Germline lookup yields CDR1 MDHEN and CDR2 SYDVKM. Here the CDR3 DNA reads TGTGCCAGCAGAACCCGAGCGGGAGCGACAGATACGCAGTATTTT. Translated: CASRTRAGATDTQYF.

The V and J genes are TRBV19 and TRBJ2-1; 7 nucleotides align to TRBD1. V lost 7 bases, J lost 5 bases, and 8 bases stayed unmatched. From germline, CDR1 is LNHDA and CDR2 SQIVND (reference sequence). The CDR3 runs 14 residues. For the CDR3, the DNA is TGTGCCAGTAATGTTTGGCAGGGGGACAATGAGCAGTTCTTC. Its protein is CASNVWQGDNEQFF. Full variable domain (outside the CDR3, taken from reference TRBV19 and TRBJ2-1): DGGITQSPKYLFRKEGQNVTLSCEQNLNHDAMYWYRQDPGQGLRLIYYSQIVNDFQKGDIAEGYSVSREKKESFPLTVTSAQKNPTAFYLCASNVWQGDNEQFFGPGTRLTVL.

V usage is TRBV9 and J usage is TRBJ2-7; D ambiguous. Germline V gives CDR1 SGDLS, CDR2 YYNGEE. Trimming took off 3 bases at V and 0 bases at J, with 10 bases between the two ends. The CDR3 runs to 14 residues. The CDR3 nucleotides are TGTGCCAGCAGCGCCCGGGTAGACTCCTACGAGCAGTACTTC. Translated, it gives CASSARVDSYEQYF.

J is TRBJ2-1 and V is TRBV4-3; 14 nucleotides line up with TRBD2. Germline V lookup: CDR1 LGHNA, CDR2 YSLEER. The CDR3 runs to 17 residues. V trimming: 0 bases; J trimming: 7 bases; junction bases outside the gene matches: 5. The CDR3 here is CASSQDGTSGRGNEQFF. The CDR3 DNA reads TGCGCCAGCAGCCAAGACGGGACTAGCGGGAGAGGGAATGAGCAGTTCTTC.

The J gene is TRBJ2-1, the V gene TRBV6-4; D possibly corresponds to TRBD2 (6 bases). Trimming left V 1 base short and J 12 bases short, with 34 bases between. The CDR3 loop spans 20 amino acids. Germline V CDR1 and CDR2: MRHNA, SNTAGT. CDR3: CASSDFAGPGKYNDSCGQFF. Here the CDR3 DNA reads TGTGCCAGCAGTGACTTTGCGGGGCCCGGTAAATACAATGATAGTTGTGGGCAGTTCTTC.

The genes are TRBV5-1 and TRBJ2-1; 7 positions agree with TRBD1. The CDR3 length is 16 residues. The V and J ends lost 1 base and 5 bases, in that order; junction bases with no gene match: 9. Germline lookup yields CDR1 SGHRS and CDR2 YFSETQ. For the CDR3, the DNA is TGCGCCAGCAGCTTGTACCGGGACAGAGAAAACAATGAGCAGTTCTTC. Protein sequence: CASSLYRDRENNEQFF. The variable domain in full, with the rest retrieved from reference TRBV5-1 and TRBJ2-1, is KAGVTQTPRYLIKTRGQQVTLSCSPISGHRSVSWYQQTPGQGLQFLFEYFSETQRNKGNFPGRFSGRQFSNSRSEMNVSTLELGDSALYLCASSLYRDRENNEQFFGPGTRLTVL.

J is TRBJ2-2 and V is TRBV6-5, with D perhaps TRBD2 (7 bases). The V gene lost 6 bases and the J gene lost 3 bases, with 14 bases spanning the gap. The CDR3 has 15 residues. The V gene's germline CDR1 is MNHEY and CDR2 SVGAGI. DNA of the CDR3: TGTGCCAGCAGACAAACAGGGAGGGACACCGGGGAGCTGTTTTTT. Translation gives CASRQTGRDTGELFF.